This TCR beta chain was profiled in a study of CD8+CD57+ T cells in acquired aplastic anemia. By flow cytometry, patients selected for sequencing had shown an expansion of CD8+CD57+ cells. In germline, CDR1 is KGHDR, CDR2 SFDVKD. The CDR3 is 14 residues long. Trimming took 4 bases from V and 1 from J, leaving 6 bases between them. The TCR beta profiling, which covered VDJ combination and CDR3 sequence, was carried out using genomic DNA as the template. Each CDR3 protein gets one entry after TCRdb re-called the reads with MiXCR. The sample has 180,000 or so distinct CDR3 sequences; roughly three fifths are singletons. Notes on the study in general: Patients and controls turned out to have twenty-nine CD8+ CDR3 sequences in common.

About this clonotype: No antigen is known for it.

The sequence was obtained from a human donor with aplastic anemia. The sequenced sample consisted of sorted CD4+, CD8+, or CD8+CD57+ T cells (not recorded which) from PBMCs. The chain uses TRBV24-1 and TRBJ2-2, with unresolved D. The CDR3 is CATSEAGNTGELFF. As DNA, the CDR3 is TGTGCCACCAGTGAGGCAGGGAACACCGGGGAGCTGTTTTTT.